These T cell receptor beta chains were read from a single sample in a study of cytomegalovirus exposure and HLA in healthy donors. Data came from immunoSEQ multiplex PCR; TCRdb stores just in-frame clones and leaves some out. Here the sample spans 200,000 to 250,000 clones, 85% to 90% being singletons. Source material: PBMCs. Every receptor here comes from a young woman in good health and CMV-seronegative. CDR3s include the opening cysteine and the closing phenylalanine or tryptophan. The D gene is left open where the match is weak. Clone size is shown for a subset of rows, as once, few, many or a class of expanded clone.

v_call: TRBV6-5; j_call: TRBJ2-1; d_call: NA; clone_size: NA; cdr3_aa: CASSYASSRSYNEQFF; cdr3_nt: TGTGCCAGCAGTTACGCGAGTTCCCGATCCTACAATGAGCAGTTCTTC
v_call: TRBV10-3; j_call: TRBJ2-7; d_call: TRBD2; clone_size: once; cdr3_aa: CAISESGGETYEQYF; cdr3_nt: TGTGCCATCAGTGAGTCTGGGGGGGAGACCTACGAGCAGTACTTC
v_call: TRBV11-2; j_call: TRBJ1-1; d_call: NA; clone_size: NA; cdr3_aa: CASSRADYRNTEAFF; cdr3_nt: TGTGCCAGCAGCCGTGCGGACTATCGGAACACTGAAGCTTTCTTT
v_call: TRBV18; j_call: TRBJ2-3; d_call: TRBD2; clone_size: NA; cdr3_aa: CASSKLRSSGTPDTQYF; cdr3_nt: TGTGCCAGCTCTAAACTACGGAGTAGCGGGACCCCAGATACGCAGTATTTT
v_call: TRBV9; j_call: TRBJ2-3; d_call: TRBD2; clone_size: NA; cdr3_aa: CASAGLAGGVDTQYF; cdr3_nt: TGTGCCAGTGCAGGACTAGCGGGAGGGGTAGATACGCAGTATTTT
v_call: TRBV5-4; j_call: TRBJ1-2; d_call: TRBD1; clone_size: NA; cdr3_aa: CASSSGQGGEGYTF; cdr3_nt: TGTGCCAGCAGCTCGGGACAGGGGGGGGAAGGCTACACCTTC
v_call: TRBV27; j_call: TRBJ2-3; d_call: NA; clone_size: NA; cdr3_aa: CASMGGPTQYF; cdr3_nt: TGTGCCAGCATGGGGGGTCCTACGCAGTATTTT
v_call: TRBV2; j_call: TRBJ2-6; d_call: TRBD2; clone_size: few; cdr3_aa: CASNPLATGANVLTF; cdr3_nt: TGTGCCAGCAATCCACTAGCGACTGGGGCCAACGTCCTGACTTTC
v_call: TRBV25-1; j_call: TRBJ1-5; d_call: TRBD1; clone_size: NA; cdr3_aa: CASSDIRTGRRQPQHF; cdr3_nt: TGTGCCAGCAGTGATATCCGGACAGGGAGGCGGCAGCCCCAGCATTTT
v_call: TRBV4-2; j_call: TRBJ2-3; d_call: TRBD1; clone_size: NA; cdr3_aa: CASSQEGPEQGSDTQYF; cdr3_nt: TGTGCCAGCAGCCAAGAGGGCCCCGAACAGGGGTCAGATACGCAGTATTTT
v_call: TRBV6-1; j_call: TRBJ2-3; d_call: TRBD1; clone_size: NA; cdr3_aa: CASSRQGADTQYF; cdr3_nt: TGTGCCAGCAGTCGACAGGGGGCAGATACGCAGTATTTT
v_call: TRBV5-4; j_call: TRBJ1-2; d_call: NA; clone_size: once; cdr3_aa: CASSADRNYGYTF; cdr3_nt: TGTGCCAGCAGCGCGGACAGAAACTATGGCTACACCTTC
v_call: TRBV5-6; j_call: TRBJ2-1; d_call: NA; clone_size: NA; cdr3_aa: CASSLALASNEQFF; cdr3_nt: TGTGCCAGCAGCTTGGCACTAGCTAGCAATGAGCAGTTCTTC
v_call: TRBV10-1; j_call: TRBJ2-7; d_call: TRBD2; clone_size: NA; cdr3_aa: CASSLSLAVGLDEQYF; cdr3_nt: TGCGCCAGCAGCCTATCTCTAGCGGTGGGTTTGGACGAGCAGTACTTC
v_call: TRBV4-1; j_call: TRBJ2-4; d_call: NA; clone_size: few; cdr3_aa: CASSQAAGTRRGNIQYF; cdr3_nt: TGCGCCAGCAGCCAAGCGGCGGGAACTAGGAGGGGAAACATTCAGTACTTC
v_call: TRBV7-9; j_call: TRBJ2-5; d_call: NA; clone_size: once; cdr3_aa: CASSQLKEQYF; cdr3_nt: TGTGCCAGCAGCCAGTTGAAGGAGCAGTACTTC
v_call: TRBV9; j_call: TRBJ2-3; d_call: NA; clone_size: NA; cdr3_aa: CASSASTGGTQYF; cdr3_nt: TGTGCCAGCAGCGCCTCGACCGGGGGTACGCAGTATTTT
v_call: TRBV5-1; j_call: TRBJ2-7; d_call: NA; clone_size: NA; cdr3_aa: CASSLDSLEQYF; cdr3_nt: TGCGCCAGCAGCCTGGACAGCCTAGAGCAGTACTTC
v_call: TRBV7-9; j_call: TRBJ1-6; d_call: TRBD1; clone_size: NA; cdr3_aa: CASARGDSPLHF; cdr3_nt: TGTGCCAGCGCCAGGGGGGATTCACCCCTCCACTTT
v_call: TRBV11-3; j_call: TRBJ2-3; d_call: TRBD1; clone_size: NA; cdr3_aa: CASSSGQDDIDTQYF; cdr3_nt: TGTGCCAGCAGCTCTGGACAGGACGACATAGATACGCAGTATTTT
v_call: TRBV4-3; j_call: TRBJ2-7; d_call: TRBD1; clone_size: NA; cdr3_aa: CASSQGRDRISYEQYF; cdr3_nt: TGCGCCAGCAGCCAAGGCCGGGACAGGATCTCCTACGAGCAGTACTTC
v_call: TRBV10-3; j_call: TRBJ1-3; d_call: NA; clone_size: NA; cdr3_aa: CAIYKGGGSGNTIYF; cdr3_nt: TGTGCCATCTACAAAGGAGGAGGGTCTGGAAACACCATATATTTT
v_call: TRBV7-9; j_call: TRBJ1-3; d_call: TRBD1; clone_size: NA; cdr3_aa: CASSRTGGRNTIYF; cdr3_nt: TGTGCCAGCAGCCGGACAGGGGGCAGAAACACCATATATTTT
v_call: TRBV4-2; j_call: TRBJ2-7; d_call: NA; clone_size: NA; cdr3_aa: CASSQDLRGYSYEQYF; cdr3_nt: TGTGCCAGCAGCCAAGATCTTCGGGGTTATTCCTACGAGCAGTACTTC
v_call: TRBV20-1; j_call: TRBJ2-3; d_call: NA; clone_size: NA; cdr3_aa: CSARDGGQYF; cdr3_nt: TGCAGTGCTAGAGACGGGGGGCAGTATTTT